This T cell receptor beta chain was sequenced during a study of CD8+CD57+ T cells in acquired aplastic anemia. General observations from the study: Between the patient and control groups, CD8+ Simpson's diversity did not differ significantly.

The template used for profiling TCR beta VDJ and CDR3 was genomic DNA. TCRdb itself ran the reads through MiXCR, one entry per CDR3 protein. The table lists about 250,000 distinct CDR3 sequences, approximately 50% of them singletons. V shed 3 bases and J 9 bases; nucleotides not matched to a gene: 2. The length of the CDR3 is 11 residues. Germline V lookup: CDR1 DFQATT, CDR2 SNEGSKA (reference sequence). Only patients with CD8+CD57+ cell expansion on flow cytometry were chosen for sequencing. Every one of the patients had aplastic anemia (severe, acquired). Only a few counts were recorded for this clonotype. Its target is not known.

This sequence was found in a human donor with aplastic anemia. The specimen sequenced was sorted CD4+, CD8+, or CD8+CD57+ T cells (not recorded which) from PBMCs. The chain has TRBV20-1 and TRBJ1-1; 9 bases align to TRBD1. The CDR3 DNA reads TGCAGTGCTAGGGGGACAGGGAAAGCTTTCTTT. Translating gives CSARGTGKAFF.